This TCR beta chain originates from a study of blood T cell repertoires in COVID-19. Overall study: Donors in the United States, Italy and Spain gave samples during acute or convalescent COVID-19.

The CDR3 runs to 13 residues. After removal of 3 bases from V and 7 bases from J, the junction contained 3 bases not matched to a gene. Germline V gives CDR1 LNHDA, CDR2 SQIVND (reference sequence). Original data processing: Amplifying reference gene primers gave estimates of nucleated cell counts. Sequencing used immunoSEQ multiplex PCR; TCRdb keeps in-frame clones, though not all of them. That table gives V, J and clone size, and the DNA gave D and trimming. This sample has about 440,000 clones, with around 88% found just once. The receptor's source is a woman aged 45 to 65 with COVID-19, enrolled during active disease. The chain links TRBV19 to TRBJ1-5; 7 bases map to TRBD1. Sequenced input: peripheral blood. The CDR3 is CASSITGAQPQHF. The DNA for the CDR3 is TGTGCCAGTAGTATCACAGGGGCCCAGCCCCAGCATTTT.